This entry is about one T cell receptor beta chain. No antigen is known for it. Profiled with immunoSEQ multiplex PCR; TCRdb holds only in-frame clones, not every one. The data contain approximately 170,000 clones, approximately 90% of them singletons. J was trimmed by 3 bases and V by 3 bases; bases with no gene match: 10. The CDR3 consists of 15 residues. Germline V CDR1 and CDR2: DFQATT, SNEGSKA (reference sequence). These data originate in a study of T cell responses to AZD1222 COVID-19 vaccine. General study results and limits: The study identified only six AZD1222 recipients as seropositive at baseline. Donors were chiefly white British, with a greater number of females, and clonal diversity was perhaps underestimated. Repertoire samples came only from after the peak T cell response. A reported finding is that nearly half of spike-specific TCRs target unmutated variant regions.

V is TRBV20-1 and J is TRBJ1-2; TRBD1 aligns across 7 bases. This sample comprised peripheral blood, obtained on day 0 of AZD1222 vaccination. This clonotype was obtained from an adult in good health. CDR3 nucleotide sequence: TGCAGTGCTAGTCGGGAGGGGGCCCCCCACTATGGCTACACCTTC. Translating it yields CSASREGAPHYGYTF.